One and the same sample provided the 5 T cell receptor beta chains below, sequenced in a study of regulatory T cells in long-lasting Graves disease. Construction of the TCR beta libraries employed iRepertoire HTBI primers in conjunction with Arm-PCR of CDR3 regions. MiXCR, applied by TCRdb to the multiplex PCR reads, yields one record per CDR3 protein. The sample consists of fewer than 650,000 distinct CDR3 sequences, roughly 15% of them appearing once. Specified time point: newly diagnosed GD, antithyroid drugs for less than 3 months. Researchers made the TCR library from RNA that was extracted from PBMCs. The data also belong to a second study, concerning T cells in Graves' hyperthyroidism and ophthalmopathy.

The sequences come from peripheral blood mononuclear cells (PBMCs), collected at new diagnosis, from a patient treated with antithyroid drugs. The source of these receptors is a young man with Graves disease.

This clonotype appeared many times. CDR3 in DNA: TGCGCCAGCAGCCGGACTAGCGGCGAGTCTTACGAGCAGTACTTC. This sequence encodes CASSRTSGESYEQYF. The rearrangement uses TRBV5-1 and TRBJ2-7; TRBD2 aligns across 10 bases. The CDR3 consists of 15 residues. With 4 bases clipped from V and 4 bases from J, the junction kept 8 bases outside the gene matches. Germline lookup yields CDR1 SGHRS and CDR2 YFSETQ.

This clonotype was seen at least ten times. The rearrangement uses TRBV6-9 and TRBJ1-1; 7 bases map to TRBD1. Germline-derived CDR1 and CDR2 are MNHGY and SVAAGI. This CDR3 is built from 15 residues. The trim removed 3 bases at V and 0 bases at J, leaving 4 bases unmatched. In nucleotides, the CDR3 is TGTGCCAGCAGTTACGGAGGGACAGTGAACACTGAAGCTTTCTTT. It translates to CASSYGGTVNTEAFF.

This clonotype has ten or more counts. This sequence joins TRBV15 and TRBJ2-7; D might be TRBD2 (6 bases). Germline lookup yields CDR1 LNHNV and CDR2 YYDKDF (reference sequence). The CDR3 loop spans 14 amino acids. Between the trimmed V and J ends, which lost 0 bases and 6 bases, there was a span of 12 bases. CDR3 sequence: CATSRDRGGAEQYF. DNA of the CDR3: TGTGCCACCAGCAGAGATAGAGGAGGGGCCGAGCAGTACTTC.

V is TRBV7-9 and J is TRBJ2-7; D may match TRBD1 or TRBD2 (5 bases each). The CDR3 length is 14 residues. Germline CDR1 and CDR2: SEHNR and FQNEAQ (reference sequence). Between the trimmed V and J ends, which lost 1 base and 5 bases, there was a span of 12 bases. For the CDR3, the DNA is TGTGCCAGCAGCTTAGGGGTAGGGACCGACGAGCAGTACTTC. This sequence encodes CASSLGVGTDEQYF. Filled out from reference TRBV7-9 and TRBJ2-7, the complete variable domain reads DTGVSQNPRHKITKRGQNVTFRCDPISEHNRLYWYRQTLGQGPEFLTYFQNEAQLEKSRLLSDRFSAERPKGSFSTLEIQRTEQGDSAMYLCASSLGVGTDEQYFGPGTRLTVT.

This clonotype was observed at least ten times. The chain is built from TRBV28 and TRBJ1-2; the D is unclear. Trimming took 8 bases from V and 7 from J, leaving 17 bases between them. The CDR3 covers 13 residues. Per germline, CDR1 MDHEN and CDR2 SYDVKM. CDR3 in amino acids: CASQPAGLRGYTF. CDR3 coding DNA: TGTGCCAGCCAACCCGCAGGTTTGCGTGGCTACACCTTC.